Listed here are 22 T cell receptor beta chains from one sample, sequenced in a study of blood T cell repertoires in COVID-19. Sequenced by immunoSEQ multiplex PCR; TCRdb stores in-frame clones only, minus some. This table has fewer than 200,000 clones, around four fifths appearing once. Specimen: peripheral blood. The receptor set was obtained from a woman of 80 years or more with COVID-19, enrolled during active disease.

V and J are TRBV10-3 and TRBJ1-1; 8 nucleotides align to TRBD1. V lost 10 bases to trimming and J lost 4 bases; unmatched junction nucleotides: 2. This CDR3 region has 11 residues. The germline V gene has CDR1 ENHRY and CDR2 SYGVKD. CDR3 residues: CATTGGTEAFF. The CDR3 DNA reads as TGTGCCACAACAGGGGGCACTGAAGCTTTCTTT.

The chain links TRBV5-3 to TRBJ1-2, with D maybe TRBD1 (5 bases). TRBV5-3 falls under the ORF class, with uncertain function. The CDR3 extends over 13 amino acids. V dropped 0 bases and J dropped 5 bases, with 8 bases sitting between them. The CDR3 coding sequence is TGTGCCAGAAGCTTGGACAGGAGTTATGGCTACACCTTC. Protein product: CARSLDRSYGYTF.

This chain links TRBV6-2 or TRBV6-3 with TRBJ1-6; 9 bases map to TRBD1. J gave up 0 bases and V 0 bases, and 3 bases lay outside the gene matches. The CDR3 is 18 residues long. Germline loops: CDR1 MNHEY, CDR2 SVGEGT. The CDR3 region is CASSYSSTGGSYNSPLHF. The CDR3 DNA reads as TGTGCCAGCAGTTACTCCTCGACAGGGGGCTCCTATAATTCACCCCTCCACTTT.

The chain employs TRBV5-1 and TRBJ1-4, with a possible D match to TRBD1 (5 bases). The CDR3 is 15 amino acids. CDR1 SGHRS and CDR2 YFSETQ come from the germline V gene. The germline V and J ends were trimmed by 6 bases and 3 bases, with 15 bases remaining between them. The CDR3 here is CASTPGRRANEKLFF. Written as DNA, the CDR3 is TGCGCCAGCACGCCAGGGAGGAGGGCTAATGAAAAACTGTTTTTT.

The gene calls are TRBV3-1 (or the pseudogene TRBV3-2) and TRBJ2-7, with TRBD2 identical over 9 bases. Germline V gives CDR1 LGHDT, CDR2 YNNKEL (reference sequence). The CDR3 length is 16 residues. V gave up 6 bases and J gave up 1 base; unmatched junction bases: 10. DNA of the CDR3: TGTGCCAGCAGTTCTAGCGGGGTTCCAGCATCCTACGAGCAGTACTTC. Its translation: CASSSSGVPASYEQYF.

This rearrangement joins TRBV12-5 to TRBJ2-2; D call uncertain. Germline V gives CDR1 LGHNT, CDR2 FRNRAP. V was trimmed by 7 bases and J by 6 bases, leaving 9 bases between them. The CDR3 spans 12 residues. The CDR3 bases are TGTGCTAGTGCCCTGAGCTCCGGGGAGCTGTTTTTT. It is translated as CASALSSGELFF.

V usage is TRBV10-3 and J usage is TRBJ1-5; tentative D call: TRBD1 (6 bases). The CDR3 is 13 residues long. The germline V gene encodes CDR1 ENHRY and CDR2 SYGVKD. V lost 6 bases to trimming and J lost 5 bases, with 11 bases between them. The CDR3: CAIRSGADQPQHF. Written as DNA, the CDR3 is TGTGCCATCAGATCAGGGGCTGATCAGCCCCAGCATTTT.

The V and J genes are TRBV3-1 (or the pseudogene TRBV3-2) and TRBJ2-1; 10 bases align to TRBD2. Germline CDR1 and CDR2: LGHDT and YNNKEL (reference sequence). The J segment lost 8 bases and the V segment lost 4 bases, leaving 5 bases of the junction unmatched. The CDR3 covers 14 residues. In DNA form, the CDR3 reads TGTGCCAGCAGCCCCGGGACTAGCGTCTATGAGCAGTTCTTC. Translating gives CASSPGTSVYEQFF.

The rearrangement uses TRBV7-3 and TRBJ2-2, with TRBD2 matching 8 bases. After removal of 2 bases from V and 2 bases from J, the junction contained 10 bases not matched to a gene. This CDR3 comprises 18 residues. From germline, CDR1 is SGHTA and CDR2 FQGTGA. In nucleotides, the CDR3 is TGTGCCAGCAGCTTAGGGAATCCGGGGGGGTTCAACACCGGGGAGCTGTTTTTT. Its translation is CASSLGNPGGFNTGELFF. Full variable domain (remainder filled in from reference TRBV7-3 and TRBJ2-2): GAGVSQTPSNKVTEKGKYVELRCDPISGHTALYWYRQSLGQGPEFLIYFQGTGAADDSGLPNDRFFAVRPEGSVSTLKIQRTERGDSAVYLCASSLGNPGGFNTGELFFGEGSRLTVL.

This chain uses TRBV6-2 or TRBV6-3 with TRBJ2-1; 9 bases fit TRBD2. This CDR3 is 17 amino acids long. Germline V gene sequence: CDR1 MNHEY, CDR2 SVGEGT. With 2 bases clipped from V and 8 bases from J, the junction kept 13 bases outside the gene matches. The CDR3 spells CASSYEGPLAGWDEQFF. The CDR3 nucleotides read TGTGCCAGCAGTTACGAGGGGCCGCTAGCGGGGTGGGATGAGCAGTTCTTC.

A note on this clone: Other DNA sequences from this sample encode an identical CDR3 as well. The chain carries TRBV18 and TRBJ1-1, with 7 bases fitting TRBD1. This CDR3 is 12 amino acids long. With 5 bases clipped from V and 8 bases from J, the junction kept 5 bases outside the gene matches. Per germline, CDR1 KGHSH and CDR2 LQKENI. The CDR3 here is CASSSGQAEAFF. DNA of the CDR3: TGTGCCAGCTCATCAGGACAGGCGGAAGCTTTCTTT. Full variable domain (remainder filled in from reference TRBV18 and TRBJ1-1): NAGVMQNPRHLVRRRGQEARLRCSPMKGHSHVYWYRQLPEEGLKFMVYLQKENIIDESGMPKERFSAEFPKEGPSILRIQQVVRGDSAAYFCASSSGQAEAFFGQGTRLTVV.

Written as DNA, the CDR3 is TGTGCCAGTAGGGGGGGAGGGGAGACCCAGTACTTC. As protein: CASRGGGETQYF. The chain couples TRBV19 to TRBJ2-5; 7 nucleotides match TRBD2. CDR1 is LNHDA, CDR2 SQIVND, per germline (reference sequence). The CDR3 covers 12 residues. The V segment lost 6 bases and the J segment 5 bases; nucleotides outside the gene matches: 3.

V is TRBV5-1 and J is TRBJ2-2; D unresolved. V lost 4 bases to trimming and J lost 6 bases, with 16 bases between them. This CDR3 contains 15 residues. The V gene's germline CDR1 is SGHRS and CDR2 YFSETQ. DNA for the CDR3: TGCGCCAGCAGCCGGAGCGTTACCTCCGCCGGGGAGCTGTTTTTT. Its protein product is CASSRSVTSAGELFF.

The table lists this clone with a few counts. The chain recombines TRBV4-1 with TRBJ2-7; D might be TRBD2 (6 bases). Trimming removed 5 bases at V and 5 bases at J, with 22 bases between. The CDR3 is made up of 16 amino acids. Per germline, CDR1 MGHRA and CDR2 YSYEKL. Here the CDR3 DNA reads TGCGCCAGCAGCTTTGGTCCGGGAGCGGGCGTTAACGAGCAGTACTTC. It specifies CASSFGPGAGVNEQYF.

The rearrangement joins TRBV10-1 to TRBJ2-3, with TRBD2 identical over 10 bases. Germline CDR1 WNHNN, CDR2 SYGVQD (reference sequence). V was pared by 5 bases and J by 4 bases, with 6 bases of the junction left unmatched. The CDR3 consists of 15 residues. The CDR3 DNA sequence: TGCGCCAGCAGTCAGAGCGGGGGGGCCGCAGATACGCAGTATTTT. Translating gives CASSQSGGAADTQYF.

This clone has just a few counts. The chain couples TRBV12-3 or TRBV12-4 to TRBJ1-5; tentative D call: TRBD1 (5 bases). The CDR3 totals 12 residues. V dropped 7 bases and J dropped 5 bases, with 9 bases sitting between them. This chain's CDR3 is CASNVQDQPQHF. The CDR3, as DNA: TGTGCCAGCAACGTACAGGATCAGCCCCAGCATTTT.

The chain has TRBV20-1 and TRBJ2-6; D gene uncertain. The CDR3 sequence is 14 residues long. Trimming left V 3 bases short and J 4 bases short, with 10 bases between. The V gene's germline CDR1 is DFQATT and CDR2 SNEGSKA (reference sequence). CDR3 DNA: TGCAGTGCTAGTCCCCAGTCAGGGGCCAACGTCCTGACTTTC. This translates into CSASPQSGANVLTF.

The chain uses TRBV5-4 and TRBJ1-6; D is uncertain. The germline V gene encodes CDR1 SGHNT and CDR2 YYREEE (reference sequence). This CDR3 spans 14 amino acids. V was shortened by 0 bases and J by 6 bases, with 7 bases between the two germline ends. CDR3 bases: TGTGCCAGCAGCTTGGCGGGGAGTAATTCACCCCTCCACTTT. It specifies CASSLAGSNSPLHF.

This clone was detected a few times. The chain recombines TRBV7-6 with TRBJ2-1; TRBD2 matches at 8 bases. The CDR3 loop spans 15 amino acids. Germline CDR1 and CDR2: SGHVS and FNYEAQ. V dropped 3 bases and J dropped 2; count of bases not matched to a gene: 3. The CDR3 nucleotides read TGTGCCAGCAGCTTTGCGGGAGGACCCTACAATGAGCAGTTCTTC. Amino acids: CASSFAGGPYNEQFF.

This chain joins TRBV2 and TRBJ2-1, with 13 bases identical to TRBD2. The junction had 0 bases not matched to a gene; V was cut back by 4 bases and J by 3 bases. Germline V CDR1 and CDR2: SNHLY, FYNNEI. The CDR3 spans 15 residues. CDR3 in amino acids: CASSGLAGGYNEQFF. CDR3 in DNA: TGTGCCAGCAGTGGACTAGCGGGGGGCTACAATGAGCAGTTCTTC.

The rearrangement links TRBV29-1 to TRBJ2-5; 8 bases line up with TRBD2. The CDR3 extends over 14 amino acids. V dropped 4 bases and J dropped 1; count of bases not matched to a gene: 5. The V gene's germline CDR1 is SQVTM and CDR2 ANQGSEA. CDR3 nucleotide sequence: TGCAGCGTTGCAGCGGGAGCTGGCCAAGAGACCCAGTACTTC. Translating it yields CSVAAGAGQETQYF.

The sample holds one count of this clone. V usage is TRBV5-1 and J usage is TRBJ2-1; 7 bases agree with TRBD1. Germline V CDR1 and CDR2: SGHRS, YFSETQ. J was trimmed by 1 base and V by 4 bases; bases with no gene match: 11. This CDR3 has 17 amino acids. Here the CDR3 DNA reads TGCGCCAGCAGCCCGAGGACAGGTTCAACTTCCTACAATGAGCAGTTCTTC. Amino acids: CASSPRTGSTSYNEQFF.